This TCR beta chain originates from a study of blood T cell repertoires in COVID-19. For the study at large: Sites across the United States, Italy and Spain contributed samples from acute and convalescent COVID-19.

Profiling relied on immunoSEQ multiplex PCR, and the TCRdb table lists in-frame clones only, not all of them. In the table there are around 210,000 clones, around 89% of which are singletons. Living in about two dozen US areas, the participants were between roughly 18 and 90 years of age. Trimming took 6 bases from V and 0 from J; bases not matched to a gene: 3. The germline gives CDR1 LNHDA, CDR2 SQIVND (reference sequence). The CDR3 has 14 amino acids. This sequence originates from a woman under 30 who had recovered from COVID-19. The rearrangement uses TRBV19 and TRBJ1-1, with 8 bases matching TRBD1. Material for sequencing was PBMCs or T cells enriched from blood (not recorded which). The CDR3, as DNA: TGTGCCAGTAGCTCGACAGGGGTGAACACTGAAGCTTTCTTT. Translated, it gives CASSSTGVNTEAFF. Complete variable domain (other parts from reference TRBV19 and TRBJ1-1): DGGITQSPKYLFRKEGQNVTLSCEQNLNHDAMYWYRQDPGQGLRLIYYSQIVNDFQKGDIAEGYSVSREKKESFPLTVTSAQKNPTAFYLCASSSTGVNTEAFFGQGTRLTVV.